The rows below give T cell receptor beta chains drawn from one sample of a study of cytomegalovirus exposure and HLA in healthy donors. Assay: immunoSEQ multiplex PCR; the TCRdb copy retains only in-frame clones and omits some. Among about 150,000 clones listed, 70% to 80% were seen once. The specimen sequenced was PBMCs. These receptors were taken from a man in his forties or fifties in good health and CMV-seropositive. CDR3s include the opening cysteine and the closing phenylalanine or tryptophan. Fields, in order: D gene, J gene, V gene, clone size, CDR3 protein, CDR3 DNA. The D gene is left open where the match is weak. Clone size appears in some rows only: once, few, many, or a class for an expanded clone.

.,TRBJ2-3,TRBV5-1,.,CASSLEGARTDTQYF,TGCGCCAGCAGCTTGGAAGGGGCTCGCACAGATACGCAGTATTTT
.,TRBJ2-1,TRBV18,.,CASSPLVGLRSVRHNEQFF,TGTGCCAGCTCACCTCTTGTCGGGTTGAGGTCGGTACGGCACAATGAGCAGTTCTTC
.,TRBJ1-6,TRBV7-2,few,CASSSRESYNSPLHF,TGTGCCAGCAGCTCGAGGGAATCCTATAATTCACCCCTCCACTTT
TRBD1,TRBJ2-1,TRBV5-4,.,CASSAGQGSYNEQFF,TGTGCCAGCAGCGCGGGACAGGGTAGCTACAATGAGCAGTTCTTC
TRBD2,TRBJ2-1,TRBV4-1,few,CASSHALAAGGEQFF,TGCGCCAGCAGCCACGCACTAGCGGCCGGGGGGGAGCAGTTCTTC
.,TRBJ1-1,TRBV18,.,CASSPPGGQAFF,TGTGCCAGCTCACCACCGGGAGGCCAAGCTTTCTTT
TRBD2,TRBJ2-5,TRBV7-6,.,CASSIRTAGGGEQYF,TGTGCCAGCAGCATTAGAACGGCGGGAGGGGGTGAGCAGTACTTC
.,TRBJ1-5,TRBV2,few,CASNSVNSNQPQHF,TGTGCCAGCAATTCAGTTAATAGCAATCAGCCCCAGCATTTT
.,TRBJ2-7,TRBV21-1,.,CASSKGRTGESYEQYF,TGTGCCAGCAGCAAAGGGCGGACAGGGGAGTCCTACGAGCAGTACTTC
.,TRBJ1-2,TRBV5-1,.,CASSLAGDYGYTF,TGCGCCAGCAGCTTGGCCGGTGACTATGGCTACACCTTC
TRBD1,TRBJ1-1,TRBV10-1,once,CARKVQGDRRDTEAFF,TGCGCCAGGAAAGTTCAGGGGGACCGAAGGGACACTGAAGCTTTCTTT
TRBD1,TRBJ2-5,TRBV7-3,few,CASSLDRFQETQYF,TGTGCCAGCAGCTTGGACAGGTTCCAAGAGACCCAGTACTTC
.,TRBJ1-3,TRBV6-1,.,CASSATGSGNTIYF,TGTGCCAGCAGTGCCACAGGGTCTGGAAACACCATATATTTT
.,TRBJ2-3,TRBV5-4,.,CASSLGRDADTQYF,TGTGCCAGCAGCTTGGGGCGGGACGCAGATACGCAGTATTTT
.,TRBJ1-4,TRBV28,.,CASSIGGYGEKLFF,TGTGCCAGCAGCATTGGGGGGTACGGTGAAAAACTGTTTTTT
.,TRBJ2-7,TRBV11-2,.,CASSLVFGPDSYEQYF,TGTGCCAGCAGCTTAGTTTTTGGCCCAGACTCCTACGAGCAGTACTTC
TRBD2,TRBJ2-1,TRBV5-1,.,CASSPGTSGRGGYNEQFF,TGCGCCAGCAGCCCAGGGACTAGCGGGAGGGGGGGATACAATGAGCAGTTCTTC